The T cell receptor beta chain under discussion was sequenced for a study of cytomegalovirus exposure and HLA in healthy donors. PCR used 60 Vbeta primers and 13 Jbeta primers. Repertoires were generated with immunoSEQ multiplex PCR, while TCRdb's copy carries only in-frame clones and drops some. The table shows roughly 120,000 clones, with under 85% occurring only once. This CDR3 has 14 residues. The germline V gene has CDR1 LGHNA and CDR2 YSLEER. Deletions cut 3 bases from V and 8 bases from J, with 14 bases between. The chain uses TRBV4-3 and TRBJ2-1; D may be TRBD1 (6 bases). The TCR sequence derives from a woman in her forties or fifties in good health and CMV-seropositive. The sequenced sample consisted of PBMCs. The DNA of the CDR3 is TGCGCCAGCAGCCAGAACGGATGGACAGATGAGCAGTTCTTC. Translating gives CASSQNGWTDEQFF.